This T cell receptor (beta chain) was retrieved from a study of Graves' ophthalmopathy and Graves' hyperthyroidism. Whole-study context: Before any treatment, peripheral blood was taken at the initial diagnosis.

Overall study findings and caveats: Built on 13 signatures, a model told ophthalmopathy apart from stable hyperthyroidism with about 88% sensitivity and roughly 81% specificity. Appearing in blood as well were most expanded thyroid clonotypes above 0.001 frequency.

Amplification from RNA transcripts yielded the TCR beta CDR3 regions. The first-round RT-PCR employed HTBI primers together with the Qiagen OneStep RT-PCR kit. A multiplex PCR was then performed as the second round. In TCRdb, the multiplex PCR reads were re-called with MiXCR into one record per CDR3 protein. In the table there are around 170,000 distinct CDR3 sequences, roughly 37% of which are singletons. The CDR3 spans 16 residues. Germline CDR1 LGHNA, CDR2 YNFKEQ. V lost 4 bases and J lost 7, with 19 bases in between. This clonotype was recorded at least ten times. Its antigen is currently unknown. The V gene is TRBV4-2, the J gene TRBJ2-2, with D perhaps being TRBD1 or TRBD2 (5 bases each). The TCR sequence derives from a woman between 35 and 50 years old with Graves' ophthalmopathy. The sample was peripheral blood. The CDR3 DNA reads as TGTGCCAGCAGCCGGGACCTCGAGCCATCAATCGGGGAGCTGTTTTTT. It specifies CASSRDLEPSIGELFF.